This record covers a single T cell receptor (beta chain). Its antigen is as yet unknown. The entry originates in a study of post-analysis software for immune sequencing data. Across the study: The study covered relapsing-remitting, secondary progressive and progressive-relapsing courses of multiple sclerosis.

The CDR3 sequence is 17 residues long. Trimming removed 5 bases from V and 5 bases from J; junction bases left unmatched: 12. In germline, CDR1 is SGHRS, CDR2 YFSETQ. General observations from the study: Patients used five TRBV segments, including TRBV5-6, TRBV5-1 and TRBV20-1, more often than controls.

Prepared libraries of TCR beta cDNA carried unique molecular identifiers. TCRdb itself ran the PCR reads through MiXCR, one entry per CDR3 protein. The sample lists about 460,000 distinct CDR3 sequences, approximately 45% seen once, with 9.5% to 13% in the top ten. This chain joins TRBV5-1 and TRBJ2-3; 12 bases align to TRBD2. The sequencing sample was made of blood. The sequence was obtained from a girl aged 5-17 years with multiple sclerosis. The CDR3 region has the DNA TGCGCCAGCAGTTCCGGGCTAGCGGGAGGGCCTGGAGATACGCAGTATTTT. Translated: CASSSGLAGGPGDTQYF. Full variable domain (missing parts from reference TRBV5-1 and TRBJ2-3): KAGVTQTPRYLIKTRGQQVTLSCSPISGHRSVSWYQQTPGQGLQFLFEYFSETQRNKGNFPGRFSGRQFSNSRSEMNVSTLELGDSALYLCASSSGLAGGPGDTQYFGPGTRLTVL.